This T cell receptor (beta chain) emerged from a study of cytotoxic CD8 clonotypes in ibrutinib-treated CLL. Study context: Response sampling occurred after a median 12 months of treatment (range 6 to 36).

The data were produced by immunoSEQ multiplex PCR, yet TCRdb's version contains in-frame clones alone and is incomplete. The table lists 14,000 or so clones, around 60% of them singletons. The receptor was isolated from a human donor with chronic lymphocytic leukemia. The source material was PBMCs, sampled before ibrutinib treatment.

CDR3 residues: CASSRSTGTSGNTIYF. DNA for the CDR3: TGTGCCAGCAGTCGATCGACAGGGACCTCTGGAAACACCATATATTTT. The rearrangement joins TRBV25-1 to TRBJ1-3; 7 bases line up with TRBD1. Trimming cost V 5 bases and J 0 bases; bases outside gene matches: 7. The length of the CDR3 is 16 residues. From germline, CDR1 is MGHDK and CDR2 SYGVNS.